The T cell receptor beta chain described here comes from a study of blood T cells in healthy people across ages. Germline lookup yields CDR1 MGHRA and CDR2 YSYEKL. The CDR3 spans 17 residues. Through a sample-barcoded 5' primer and a J-beta primer mix, a second PCR was run for about 6 to 11 cycles. Using its own MiXCR run on the 5' RACE reads, TCRdb lists one record per CDR3 protein. The sample yields about 1.4 million distinct CDR3 sequences, approximately 59% seen once. The sequence was collected from a man aged 18 to 29 in good health. V is TRBV4-1 and J is TRBJ2-4, with a possible D match to TRBD2 (6 bases). Matching the DNA end better, TRBJ2-7 makes the J call doubtful. Input material: blood. The CDR3 DNA reads TGCGCCAGCAGCCAAGAGGGTACTCTAGCGATCGTCGACGAGCAGTACTTC. Translation gives CASSQEGTLAIVDEQYF.